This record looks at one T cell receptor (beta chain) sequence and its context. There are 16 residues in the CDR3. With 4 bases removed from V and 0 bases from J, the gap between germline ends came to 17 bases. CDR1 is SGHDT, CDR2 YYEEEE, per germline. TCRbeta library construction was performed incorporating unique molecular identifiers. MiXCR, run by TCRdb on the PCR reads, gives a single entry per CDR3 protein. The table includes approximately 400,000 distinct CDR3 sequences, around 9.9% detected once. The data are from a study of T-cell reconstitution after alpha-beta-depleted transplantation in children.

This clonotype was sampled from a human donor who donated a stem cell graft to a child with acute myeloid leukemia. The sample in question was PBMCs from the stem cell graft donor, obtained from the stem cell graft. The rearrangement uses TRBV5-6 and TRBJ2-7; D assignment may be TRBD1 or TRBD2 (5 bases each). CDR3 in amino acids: CASSSLGRGSSYEQYV. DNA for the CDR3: TGTGCCAGCAGCAGTTTGGGACGGGGAAGCTCCTACGAGCAGTACGTC.